This T cell receptor beta chain was sequenced for a study of cytomegalovirus exposure and HLA in healthy donors. The CDR3 is 14 amino acids. The V end lost 5 bases, the J end lost 7 bases, and 14 bases lay between the germline ends. From germline, CDR1 is SEHNR and CDR2 FQNEAQ (reference sequence). Study-wide results and limits: A few V segments could not be told apart, such as TRBV6-2 and TRBV6-3, and were left out. Three CMV-associated chains were confirmed in vitro to be specific for CMV antigens. Some public TCRs appeared in many individuals, while most sequences were rare.

On this clone: Its matching antigen is unknown.

Primers: 60 Vbeta forward and 13 Jbeta reverse. In the source study's methods: Later, 65 million to 90 million unique TCR beta chains were counted in an analysis, and approximately 10 million of them were shared. Measured with immunoSEQ multiplex PCR; TCRdb has only the in-frame clones, and not every one. That table supplies the V and J calls and clone size; D and trimming were determined from the DNA. The sample lists about 140,000 clones, 60% to 80% occurring once. This TCR came from a woman aged 25 to 39 in good health and CMV-seronegative. V usage is TRBV7-9 and J usage is TRBJ2-2; tentative D call: TRBD1 (6 bases). The specimen sequenced was PBMCs. The CDR3 sequence: CASSTTGGHGELFF. The CDR3 nucleotides are TGTGCCAGCAGCACGACAGGCGGGCACGGGGAGCTGTTTTTT. Filled out from reference TRBV7-9 and TRBJ2-2, the complete variable domain reads DTGVSQNPRHKITKRGQNVTFRCDPISEHNRLYWYRQTLGQGPEFLTYFQNEAQLEKSRLLSDRFSAERPKGSFSTLEIQRTEQGDSAMYLCASSTTGGHGELFFGEGSRLTVL.